These 17 T cell receptor beta chains originate from one sample sequenced in a study of T cell changes during pregnancy in multiple sclerosis. Produced via immunoSEQ multiplex PCR; TCRdb's table is partial and in-frame only. The sample includes about 54,000 clones, 70% to 90% of them seen just once. The specimen comprised CD4+ T cells from peripheral blood mononuclear cells, sampled in the first trimester of pregnancy. These receptors originate from a female donor with multiple sclerosis, enrolled in a pregnancy study.

This chain connects TRBV2 to TRBJ2-5, with 11 bases lining up with TRBD2. Germline trimming cut 6 bases from V and 2 bases from J; bases unmatched to any gene: 8. The CDR3 covers 16 residues. Germline-derived CDR1 and CDR2 are SNHLY and FYNNEI. The CDR3 coding sequence is TGTGCCAGCAGGCTTTTAGCGGGGGGGCAGCAAGAGACCCAGTACTTC. Translating it yields CASRLLAGGQQETQYF.

The chain is built from TRBV7-2 and TRBJ2-2; the match to TRBD2 covers 10 bases. Germline lookup yields CDR1 SGHTA and CDR2 FQGNSA. The V gene end was trimmed by 5 bases and the J gene end by 7 bases; junction bases not matched to a gene: 16. The CDR3 length is 18 residues. CDR3 residues: CASSKETSGFTKSGELFF. The CDR3 bases are TGTGCCAGCAGCAAAGAGACTAGCGGGTTTACGAAGAGCGGGGAGCTGTTTTTT. Together with reference TRBV7-2 and TRBJ2-2, the CDR3 gives the full variable domain: GAGVSQSPSNKVTEKGKDVELRCDPISGHTALYWYRQSLGQGLEFLIYFQGNSAPDKSGLPSDRFSAERTGGSVSTLTIQRTQQEDSAVYLCASSKETSGFTKSGELFFGEGSRLTVL.

The CDR3 region has the DNA TGTGCCAGCAGCTTAGATCTAACGGCAGGGGGCGGTGGGGCCAACGTCCTGACTTTC. Its protein product is CASSLDLTAGGGGANVLTF. This rearrangement joins TRBV11-3 to TRBJ2-6, with 8 nucleotides matching TRBD1. The CDR3 runs 19 residues. The germline gives CDR1 SGHNT, CDR2 YENEEA. V lost 0 bases, J lost 3 bases, and 10 bases stayed unmatched.

As concerns this clone: Its ends do not fully match the called genes, so a read error is possible. V gene TRBV5-1 combines with J gene TRBJ2-7, with 7 positions matching TRBD1. CDR1 and CDR2 (germline): SGHRS, YFSETQ. The CDR3 is made up of 14 amino acids. Here the CDR3 reads CASGFGDRDREQYF. CDR3 DNA: TGCGCCAGCGGCTTCGGAGACAGGGATCGCGAGCAGTACTTC.

The chain recombines TRBV5-1 with TRBJ2-3; TRBD2 agrees at 9 bases. The CDR3 extends over 16 amino acids. Trimming took 2 bases from V and 5 from J; bases not matched to a gene: 9. Germline CDR1 reads SGHRS; CDR2 reads YFSETQ. CDR3 sequence reads: CASSFRRTSEEDTQYF. The CDR3 DNA sequence: TGCGCCAGCAGCTTTCGCCGGACTAGCGAGGAAGATACGCAGTATTTT.

V gene TRBV7-2 combines with J gene TRBJ1-2; 7 nucleotides match TRBD1. CDR3 length: 13 amino acids. CDR1 is SGHTA and CDR2 is FQGNSA in the germline V gene. Trimming cost V 4 bases and J 8 bases; bases outside gene matches: 7. The CDR3 protein is CASSSDRVKGYTF. The CDR3 coding sequence is TGTGCCAGCAGCTCAGACAGGGTGAAGGGCTACACCTTC.

The chain links TRBV4-2 to TRBJ2-1; 8 bases are shared with TRBD2. With V trimmed by 3 bases and J by 4 bases, 14 bases remained unmatched. CDR1 and CDR2 (germline): LGHNA, YNFKEQ. This CDR3 has 18 amino acids. The CDR3 here is CASSHRERGSGMYNEQFF. CDR3 in DNA: TGTGCCAGCAGCCATCGAGAACGTGGTAGCGGGATGTACAATGAGCAGTTCTTC.

This clone was counted a single time. The CDR3 loop is CASSQDVGTSGSKTGELFF. In DNA, the CDR3 is TGTGCCAGCAGCCAAGATGTGGGGACTAGCGGGAGCAAAACCGGGGAGCTGTTTTTT. This sequence joins TRBV4-2 and TRBJ2-2; 14 bases fit TRBD2. The length of the CDR3 is 19 residues. With V trimmed by 0 bases and J by 5 bases, 8 bases remained unmatched. Germline V gene lookup returns CDR1 LGHNA and CDR2 YNFKEQ.

The chain uses TRBV27 and TRBJ2-5; 7 bases line up with TRBD1. Germline CDR1 is MNHEY and CDR2 is SMNVEV (reference sequence). This CDR3 region has 14 residues. J was trimmed by 5 bases and V by 5 bases; bases with no gene match: 8. CDR3 sequence reads: CASSLKTGKETQYF. The CDR3 coding sequence is TGTGCCAGCAGTCTAAAGACAGGGAAGGAGACCCAGTACTTC.

J is TRBJ1-2 and V is TRBV30; D not certain. Trimming removed 3 bases at V and 3 bases at J, with 5 bases between. This CDR3 region has 11 residues. Germline values: CDR1 GTSNPN, CDR2 SVGIG (reference sequence). CDR3 loop: CAWRDYYGYTF. CDR3 DNA: TGTGCCTGGAGGGACTACTATGGCTACACCTTC.

V usage is TRBV6-5 and J usage is TRBJ1-6; D perhaps matches TRBD1 (6 bases). Germline V CDR1 and CDR2: MNHEY, SVGAGI. The CDR3 runs to 16 residues. V dropped 2 bases and J dropped 0 bases, with 8 bases sitting between them. The CDR3 sequence: CASSYKDSSYNSPLHF. The CDR3 DNA sequence: TGTGCCAGCAGTTACAAGGACAGCTCCTATAATTCACCCCTCCACTTT.

The sample holds one count of this clone. The chain carries TRBV7-6 and TRBJ1-2, with D perhaps TRBD1 (6 bases). Germline V gives CDR1 SGHVS, CDR2 FNYEAQ. The CDR3 covers 15 residues. V shed 5 bases and J shed 5 bases, with 18 bases lying between them. The CDR3 sequence: CASSPLYRTEYGYTF. The CDR3 nucleotides are TGTGCCAGCAGCCCCCTCTATAGGACAGAATATGGCTACACCTTC. The complete variable domain, with remaining parts taken from reference TRBV7-6 and TRBJ1-2, reads GAGVSQSPRYKVTKRGQDVALRCDPISGHVSLYWYRQALGQGPEFLTYFNYEAQQDKSGLPNDRFSAERPEGSISTLTIQRTEQRDSAMYRCASSPLYRTEYGYTFGSGTRLTVV.

V and J are TRBV15 and TRBJ2-1; TRBD2 might be the D (6 bases). Germline values: CDR1 LNHNV, CDR2 YYDKDF (reference sequence). V shed 6 bases and J shed 9 bases, with 21 bases lying between them. CDR3 length equals 15 residues. The CDR3 is CATRRLGTSSSEQFF. Here the CDR3 DNA reads TGTGCCACCAGGAGACTAGGAACTAGCTCTTCTGAGCAGTTCTTC. The full variable domain, in which reference TRBV15 and TRBJ2-1 provide the parts outside the CDR3, is DAMVIQNPRYQVTQFGKPVTLSCSQTLNHNVMYWYQQKSSQAPKLLFHYYDKDFNNEADTPDNFQSRRPNTSFCFLDIRSPGLGDTAMYLCATRRLGTSSSEQFFGPGTRLTVL.

This chain connects TRBV30 to TRBJ1-3, with 7 positions matching TRBD1. CDR3 size: 15 residues. V trimming: 0 bases; J trimming: 0 bases; junction bases outside the gene matches: 2. CDR1 and CDR2 from the germline V gene are GTSNPN and SVGIG (reference sequence). The CDR3 region is CAWSVGDSSGNTIYF. The CDR3, as DNA: TGTGCCTGGAGTGTAGGGGACAGCTCTGGAAACACCATATATTTT.

This chain uses TRBV4-1 with TRBJ2-1; 9 bases match TRBD2. The CDR3 contains 16 residues. V lost 4 bases and J lost 8; bases outside the gene matches: 12. Germline V CDR1 and CDR2: MGHRA, YSYEKL. The CDR3 here is CASSLLAGKIIDEQFF. The CDR3 nucleotides read TGCGCCAGCAGCCTTCTAGCGGGAAAGATTATAGATGAGCAGTTCTTC.

In regard to this clone: Other DNA sequences in this sample translate to the same CDR3. The chain recombines TRBV27 with TRBJ2-7; the match to TRBD2 covers 14 bases. The trim removed 2 bases at V and 3 bases at J, leaving 0 bases unmatched. Germline V gives CDR1 MNHEY, CDR2 SMNVEV (reference sequence). The CDR3 is made up of 15 amino acids. CDR3 DNA sequence: TGTGCCAGCAGTTTAGGGACTAGCGGGAGCTACGAGCAGTACTTC. Amino acids: CASSLGTSGSYEQYF.

The chain's CDR3 is CASSSGTWTAHTHTGELFF. The DNA of the CDR3 is TGTGCCAGCAGCTCCGGGACATGGACCGCTCATACCCACACCGGGGAGCTGTTTTTT. The gene calls are TRBV7-9 and TRBJ2-2; D perhaps matches TRBD1 (6 bases). The germline CDR1 and CDR2 sequences are SEHNR and FQNEAQ (reference sequence). The CDR3 runs to 19 residues. V was clipped by 4 bases and J by 3 bases, with 24 bases between them.